A selection of T cell receptor beta chains follows, all from one sample in a study of cytomegalovirus exposure and HLA in healthy donors. TCRdb's copy holds only in-frame clones and misses some; the assay was immunoSEQ multiplex PCR. Here the sample spans about 130,000 clones, roughly 93% being singletons. Sequenced material: PBMCs. These receptor sequences come from a woman between 18 and 30 years old in good health and CMV-seronegative. CDR3s include the opening cysteine and the closing phenylalanine or tryptophan. The D gene is left open where the match is weak. Size tells how often a clone was seen (once, few, many) or the class of an expanded clone, and some rows leave it out.

V,D,J,size,CDR3,DNA
TRBV28,-,TRBJ2-2,-,CASSPRQGGTTGELFF,TGTGCCAGCAGTCCCCGACAGGGAGGAACAACCGGGGAGCTGTTTTTT
TRBV5-1,-,TRBJ2-4,-,CASSATSDIQYF,TGCGCCAGCAGCGCTACTTCCGACATTCAGTACTTC
TRBV15,TRBD2,TRBJ2-1,-,CATSPGLADNEQFF,TGTGCCACCAGCCCAGGACTAGCGGACAATGAGCAGTTCTTC
TRBV28,-,TRBJ2-7,-,CASSLLNHRSYEQYF,TGTGCCAGCAGTTTATTAAACCACAGATCCTACGAGCAGTACTTC
TRBV7-3,TRBD2,TRBJ2-2,-,CASSLIGGAGPPGELFF,TGTGCCAGCAGCTTAATAGGAGGAGCGGGACCCCCCGGGGAGCTGTTTTTT
TRBV9,-,TRBJ2-1,-,CASSGGDFYNEQFF,TGTGCCAGCAGCGGCGGGGACTTCTACAATGAGCAGTTCTTC
TRBV7-3,TRBD1,TRBJ2-7,-,CASSLTGGASYEQYF,TGTGCCAGCAGCTTAACAGGGGGCGCCTCCTACGAGCAGTACTTC
TRBV5-5,-,TRBJ2-5,once,CASSRRGETQYF,TGTGCCAGCAGCCGTCGGGGAGAGACCCAGTACTTC
TRBV20-1,-,TRBJ2-4,-,CSARGGHIQYF,TGCAGTGCTAGAGGGGGGCACATTCAGTACTTC
TRBV6-1,-,TRBJ1-3,-,CATLYQGRGNTIYF,TGTGCCACCCTGTATCAGGGTAGAGGAAACACCATATATTTT
TRBV5-1,-,TRBJ1-1,-,CASSLEGRKDTEAFF,TGCGCCAGCAGCTTGGAGGGGCGGAAGGACACTGAAGCTTTCTTT
TRBV19,TRBD1,TRBJ1-1,-,CASSDHRWTGKNTEAFF,TGTGCCAGTAGCGACCACCGGTGGACAGGGAAGAACACTGAAGCTTTCTTT
TRBV7-9,TRBD1,TRBJ2-2,-,CASSSHRGNTGELFF,TGTGCCAGCAGTTCCCACAGGGGGAACACCGGGGAGCTGTTTTTT
TRBV9,TRBD1,TRBJ1-1,-,CASSVDPTGANTEAFF,TGTGCCAGCAGCGTAGACCCTACAGGGGCGAACACTGAAGCTTTCTTT
TRBV28,TRBD2,TRBJ2-7,-,CASRLSGGYSYEQYF,TGTGCCAGCAGGCTTAGCGGGGGGTACTCCTACGAGCAGTACTTC
TRBV5-1,TRBD1,TRBJ2-5,-,CASSVGQGRETQYF,TGCGCCAGCAGCGTGGGACAGGGTAGGGAGACCCAGTACTTC